The clone carrying this TCR beta chain was seen a handful of times. This record comes from a study of blood T cell repertoires in COVID-19. This CDR3 contains 17 residues. Looked up from germline, CDR1 is KGHDR and CDR2 is SFDVKD. Trimming removed 4 bases from V and 3 bases from J; junction bases left unmatched: 9. In the study's own analysis: Nucleated cell counts were estimated from reference gene primer amplification. Clones were sequenced by immunoSEQ multiplex PCR, and TCRdb holds only the in-frame ones, with some missing. V, J and clone size reflect that table, while D and trimming were determined from the DNA. The table includes about 120,000 clones, 55% to 75% detected once.

The sequence was obtained from a woman aged 65 to 85 with acute or convalescent COVID-19. The gene calls are TRBV24-1 and TRBJ1-2; 11 bases align to TRBD1. Material: peripheral blood. CDR3 DNA sequence: TGTGCCACCAGTGACTCGTCCGGGACAGGGGGAGACTATGGCTACACCTTC. As protein: CATSDSSGTGGDYGYTF.